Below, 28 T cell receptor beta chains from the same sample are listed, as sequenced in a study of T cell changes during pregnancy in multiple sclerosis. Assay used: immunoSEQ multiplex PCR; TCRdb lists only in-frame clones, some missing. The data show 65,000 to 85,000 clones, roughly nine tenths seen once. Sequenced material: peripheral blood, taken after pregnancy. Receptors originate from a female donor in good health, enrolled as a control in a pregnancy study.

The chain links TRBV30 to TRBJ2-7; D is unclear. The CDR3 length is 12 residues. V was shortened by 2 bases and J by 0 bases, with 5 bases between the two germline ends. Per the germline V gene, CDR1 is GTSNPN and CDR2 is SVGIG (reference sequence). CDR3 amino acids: CAWSSGSYEQYF. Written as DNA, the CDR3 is TGTGCCTGGAGTTCCGGCTCCTACGAGCAGTACTTC. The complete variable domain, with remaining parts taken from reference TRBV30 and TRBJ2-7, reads SQTIHQWPATLVQPVGSPLSLECTVEGTSNPNLYWYRQAAGRGLQLLFYSVGIGQISSEVPQNLSASRPQDRQFILSSKKLLLSDSGFYLCAWSSGSYEQYFGPGTRLTVT.

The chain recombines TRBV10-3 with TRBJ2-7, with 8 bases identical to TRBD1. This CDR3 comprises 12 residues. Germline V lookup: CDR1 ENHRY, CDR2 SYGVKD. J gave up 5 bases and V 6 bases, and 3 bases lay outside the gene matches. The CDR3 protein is CAISGTGDEQYF. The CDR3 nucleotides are TGTGCCATCAGCGGGACAGGAGACGAGCAGTACTTC.

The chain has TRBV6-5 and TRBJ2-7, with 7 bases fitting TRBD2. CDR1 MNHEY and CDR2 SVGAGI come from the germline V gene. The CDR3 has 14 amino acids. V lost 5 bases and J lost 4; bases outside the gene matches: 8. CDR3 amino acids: CASSTGGAAYEQYF. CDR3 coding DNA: TGTGCCAGCAGTACGGGGGGAGCCGCTTACGAGCAGTACTTC.

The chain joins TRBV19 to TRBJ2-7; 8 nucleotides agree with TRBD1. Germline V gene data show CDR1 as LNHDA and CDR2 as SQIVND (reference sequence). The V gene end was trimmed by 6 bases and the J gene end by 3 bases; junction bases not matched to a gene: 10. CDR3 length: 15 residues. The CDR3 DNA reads TGTGCCAGTAGCCCAGACAGGGGTCGAAACTACGAGCAGTACTTC. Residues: CASSPDRGRNYEQYF.

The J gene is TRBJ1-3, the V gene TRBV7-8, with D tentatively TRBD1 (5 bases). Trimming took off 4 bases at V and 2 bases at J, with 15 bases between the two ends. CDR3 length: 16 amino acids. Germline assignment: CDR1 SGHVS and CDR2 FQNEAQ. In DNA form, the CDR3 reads TGTGCCAGCAGCTCCAGGACAAGGCAGGCTGGAAACACCATATATTTT. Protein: CASSSRTRQAGNTIYF.

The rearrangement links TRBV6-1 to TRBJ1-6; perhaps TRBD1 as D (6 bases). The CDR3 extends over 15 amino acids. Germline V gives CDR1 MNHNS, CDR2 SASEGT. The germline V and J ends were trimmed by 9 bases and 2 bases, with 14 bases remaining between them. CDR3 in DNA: TGTGCCAGTACCCTTACAGGGCCCTATAATTCACCCCTCCACTTT. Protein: CASTLTGPYNSPLHF.

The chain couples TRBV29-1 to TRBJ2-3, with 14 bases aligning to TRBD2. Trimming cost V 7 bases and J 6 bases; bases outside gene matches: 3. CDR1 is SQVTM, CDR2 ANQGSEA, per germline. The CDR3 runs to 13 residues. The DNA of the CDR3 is TGCAGCGGGGGACTAGCGGGAGCGGATACGCAGTATTTT. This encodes CSGGLAGADTQYF.

CDR3 residues: CASSFRLNYGYTF. The CDR3 DNA reads TGTGCCAGCAGTTTTAGACTGAACTATGGCTACACCTTC. The rearrangement joins TRBV27 to TRBJ1-2; no clear D gene. V lost 3 bases and J lost 2, with 7 bases in between. CDR3 size: 13 residues. Germline V gene lookup returns CDR1 MNHEY and CDR2 SMNVEV (reference sequence).

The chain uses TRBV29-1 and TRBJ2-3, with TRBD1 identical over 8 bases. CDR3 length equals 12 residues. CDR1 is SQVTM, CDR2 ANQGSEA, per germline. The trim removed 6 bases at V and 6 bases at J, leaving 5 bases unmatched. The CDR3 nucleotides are TGCAGCGTGAACAGGGGGTTGGATACGCAGTATTTT. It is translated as CSVNRGLDTQYF.

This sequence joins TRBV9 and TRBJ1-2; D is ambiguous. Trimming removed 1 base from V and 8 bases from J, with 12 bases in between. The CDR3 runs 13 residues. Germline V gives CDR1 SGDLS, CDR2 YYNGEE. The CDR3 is CASSVILWEGYTF. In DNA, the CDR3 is TGTGCCAGCAGCGTAATTCTATGGGAGGGCTACACCTTC.

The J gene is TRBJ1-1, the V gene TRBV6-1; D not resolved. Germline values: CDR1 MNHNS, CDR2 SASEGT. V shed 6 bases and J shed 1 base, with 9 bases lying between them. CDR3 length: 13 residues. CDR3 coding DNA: TGTGCCAGCAGGAAGAAGCCGAACACTGAAGCTTTCTTT. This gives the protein CASRKKPNTEAFF.

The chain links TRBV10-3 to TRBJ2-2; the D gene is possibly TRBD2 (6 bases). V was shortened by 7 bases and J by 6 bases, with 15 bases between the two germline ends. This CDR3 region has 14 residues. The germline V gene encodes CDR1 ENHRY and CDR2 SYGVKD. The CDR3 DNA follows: TGTGCCATCATGGGGCAGGGAGGAGCCGGGGAGCTGTTTTTT. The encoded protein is CAIMGQGGAGELFF.

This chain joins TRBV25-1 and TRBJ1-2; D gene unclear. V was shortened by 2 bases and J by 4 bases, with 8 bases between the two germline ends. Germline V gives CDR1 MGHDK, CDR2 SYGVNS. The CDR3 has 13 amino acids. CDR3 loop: CASSEGSGYGYTF. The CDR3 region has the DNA TGTGCCAGCAGTGAAGGATCGGGCTATGGCTACACCTTC.

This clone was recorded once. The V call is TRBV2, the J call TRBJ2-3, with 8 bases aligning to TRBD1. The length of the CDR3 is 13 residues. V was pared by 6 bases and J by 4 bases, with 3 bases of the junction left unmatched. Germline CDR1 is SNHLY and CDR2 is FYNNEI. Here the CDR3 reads CASSGQGSDTQYF. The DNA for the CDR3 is TGTGCCAGCAGCGGACAGGGCTCAGATACGCAGTATTTT. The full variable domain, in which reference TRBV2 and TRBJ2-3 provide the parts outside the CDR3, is EPEVTQTPSHQVTQMGQEVILRCVPISNHLYFYWYRQILGQKVEFLVSFYNNEISEKSEIFDDQFSVERPDGSNFTLKIRSTKLEDSAMYFCASSGQGSDTQYFGPGTRLTVL.

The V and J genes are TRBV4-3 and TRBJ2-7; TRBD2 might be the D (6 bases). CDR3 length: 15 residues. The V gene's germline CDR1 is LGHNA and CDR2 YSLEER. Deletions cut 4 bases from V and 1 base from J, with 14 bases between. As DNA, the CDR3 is TGCGCCAGCAGCCCGGGAGTCGGGGATTCCTACGAGCAGTACTTC. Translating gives CASSPGVGDSYEQYF.

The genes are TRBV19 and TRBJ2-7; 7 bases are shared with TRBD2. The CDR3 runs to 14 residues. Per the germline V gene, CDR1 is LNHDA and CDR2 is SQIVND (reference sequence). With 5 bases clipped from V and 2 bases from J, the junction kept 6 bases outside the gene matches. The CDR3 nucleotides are TGTGCCAGTAGTCCAGGCGGGAGAACCTACGAGCAGTACTTC. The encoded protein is CASSPGGRTYEQYF.

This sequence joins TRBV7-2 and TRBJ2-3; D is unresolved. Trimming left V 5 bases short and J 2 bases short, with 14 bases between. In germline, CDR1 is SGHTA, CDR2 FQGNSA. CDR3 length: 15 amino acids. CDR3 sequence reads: CASSPEFSSTDTQYF. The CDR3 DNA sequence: TGTGCCAGCAGCCCGGAGTTCTCGTCCACAGATACGCAGTATTTT.

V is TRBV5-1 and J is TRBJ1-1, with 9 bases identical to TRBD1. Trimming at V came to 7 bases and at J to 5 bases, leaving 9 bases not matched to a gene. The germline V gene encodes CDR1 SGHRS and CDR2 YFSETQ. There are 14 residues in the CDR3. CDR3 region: CASGGDREGTEAFF. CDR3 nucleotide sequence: TGCGCCAGCGGGGGGGACAGGGAAGGGACTGAAGCTTTCTTT.

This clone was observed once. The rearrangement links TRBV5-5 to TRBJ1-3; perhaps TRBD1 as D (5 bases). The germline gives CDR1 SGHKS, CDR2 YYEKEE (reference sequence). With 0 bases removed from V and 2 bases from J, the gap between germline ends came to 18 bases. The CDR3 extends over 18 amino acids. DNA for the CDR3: TGTGCCAGCAGCTTGGCCGGCGGGACCCCAGGCGCTGGAAACACCATATATTTT. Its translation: CASSLAGGTPGAGNTIYF. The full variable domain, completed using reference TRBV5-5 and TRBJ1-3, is DAGVTQSPTHLIKTRGQQVTLRCSPISGHKSVSWYQQVLGQGPQFIFQYYEKEERGRGNFPDRFSARQFPNYSSELNVNALLLGDSALYLCASSLAGGTPGAGNTIYFGEGSWLTVV.

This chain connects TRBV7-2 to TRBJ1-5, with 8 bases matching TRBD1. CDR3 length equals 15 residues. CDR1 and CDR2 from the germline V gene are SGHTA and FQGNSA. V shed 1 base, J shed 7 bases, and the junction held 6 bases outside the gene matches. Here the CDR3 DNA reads TGTGCCAGCAGCTTAGGGGACAGGCATGCACAGCCCCAGCATTTT. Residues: CASSLGDRHAQPQHF.

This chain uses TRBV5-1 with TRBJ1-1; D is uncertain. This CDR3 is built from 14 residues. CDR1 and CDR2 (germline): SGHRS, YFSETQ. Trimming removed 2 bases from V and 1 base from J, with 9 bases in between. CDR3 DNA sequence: TGCGCCAGCAGCTTATCACACGAGAACACTGAAGCTTTCTTT. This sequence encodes CASSLSHENTEAFF.

The CDR3 nucleotides read TGTGCCAGCAGTTTAAGGGCCGGGGCTGGAAACACCATATATTTT. Translation gives CASSLRAGAGNTIYF. The gene calls are TRBV27 and TRBJ1-3; D is unresolved. The ends were cut back, 2 bases at V and 2 bases at J, with 10 bases in the middle. Germline V lookup: CDR1 MNHEY, CDR2 SMNVEV (reference sequence). This CDR3 is 15 amino acids long.

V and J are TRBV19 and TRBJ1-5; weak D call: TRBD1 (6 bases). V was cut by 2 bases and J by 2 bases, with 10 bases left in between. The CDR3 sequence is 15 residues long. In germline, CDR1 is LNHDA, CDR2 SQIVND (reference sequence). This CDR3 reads CASSIFRGGNQPQHF. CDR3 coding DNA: TGTGCCAGTAGTATATTCAGGGGTGGCAATCAGCCCCAGCATTTT.

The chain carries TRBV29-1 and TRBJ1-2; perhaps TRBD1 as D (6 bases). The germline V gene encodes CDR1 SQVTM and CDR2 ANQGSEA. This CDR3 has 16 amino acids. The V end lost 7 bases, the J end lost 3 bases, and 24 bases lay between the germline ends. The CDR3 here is CSAYPRDTWTDYGYTF. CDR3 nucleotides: TGCAGCGCCTACCCCCGGGACACCTGGACGGACTATGGCTACACCTTC.

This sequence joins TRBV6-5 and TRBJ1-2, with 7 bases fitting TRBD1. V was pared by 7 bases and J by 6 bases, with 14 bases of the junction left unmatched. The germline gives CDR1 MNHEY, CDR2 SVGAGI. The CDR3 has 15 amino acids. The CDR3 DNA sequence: TGTGCCAGCACCCTAAGGCGGACAGGTGCAGATGGCTACACCTTC. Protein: CASTLRRTGADGYTF.

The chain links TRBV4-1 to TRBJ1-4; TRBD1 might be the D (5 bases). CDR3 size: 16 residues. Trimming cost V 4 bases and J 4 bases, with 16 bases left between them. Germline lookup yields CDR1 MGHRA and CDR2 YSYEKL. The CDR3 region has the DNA TGCGCCAGCAGCCTGGGGCCCCAGGGCGTTAATGAAAAACTGTTTTTT. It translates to CASSLGPQGVNEKLFF.

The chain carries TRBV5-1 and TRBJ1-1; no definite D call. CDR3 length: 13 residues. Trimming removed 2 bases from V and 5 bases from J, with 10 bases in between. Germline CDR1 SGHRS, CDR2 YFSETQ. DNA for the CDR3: TGCGCCAGCAGCTTTATCCCGGGGACTGAAGCTTTCTTT. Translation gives CASSFIPGTEAFF.

In DNA form, the CDR3 reads TGCAGTGCTTTAACTGGAAACACCATATATTTT. This codes for CSALTGNTIYF. J is TRBJ1-3 and V is TRBV20-1, with D unresolved. Germline V gene data show CDR1 as DFQATT and CDR2 as SNEGSKA (reference sequence). The ends were cut back, 5 bases at V and 2 bases at J, with 4 bases in the middle. The CDR3 extends over 11 amino acids.